One and the same sample provided the 16 T cell receptor beta chains below, sequenced in a study of metastatic and nonmetastatic thyroid tumors. Not a single patient had been given any form of treatment at any point before undergoing thyroid surgery. From the PCR reads, TCRdb re-called clones with MiXCR. Of about 35,000 clones listed, approximately 32% are singletons. Material: blood. The receptors derive from a female donor with papillary thyroid cancer or a benign thyroid nodule (not recorded which). Some clones in this sample may be carry-over from other donors' samples.

The chain employs TRBV20-1 and TRBJ2-3; a weak D match, TRBD1 (6 bases). The CDR3 contains 12 residues. V was pared by 5 bases and J by 3 bases, with 9 bases between. The V gene's germline CDR1 is DFQATT and CDR2 SNEGSKA (reference sequence). The CDR3 is CSAPTGTDTQYF. The CDR3 region has the DNA TGCAGTGCTCCTACAGGGACAGATACGCAGTATTTT.

This chain joins TRBV7-8 and TRBJ1-4, with D uncertain. CDR3 size: 14 residues. Germline V gene sequence: CDR1 SGHVS, CDR2 FQNEAQ. V lost 4 bases and J lost 0, with 6 bases in between. The CDR3, as DNA: TGTGCCAGCAGCTCGAGGTCAACTAATGAAAAACTGTTTTTT. Amino acid sequence: CASSSRSTNEKLFF.

At least ten counts were recorded for this clone. This chain links TRBV28 with TRBJ2-2; maybe TRBD2 (7 bases). Trimming took 7 bases from V and 3 from J, leaving 15 bases between them. The CDR3 covers 15 residues. The germline gives CDR1 MDHEN, CDR2 SYDVKM. This CDR3 is CASTEGGLHTGELFF. As DNA, the CDR3 is TGTGCCAGCACCGAGGGGGGGTTGCACACCGGGGAGCTGTTTTTT. The full variable domain, rest sourced from reference TRBV28 and TRBJ2-2, is DVKVTQSSRYLVKRTGEKVFLECVQDMDHENMFWYRQDPGLGLRLIYFSYDVKMKEKGDIPEGYSVSREKKERFSLILESASTNQTSMYLCASTEGGLHTGELFFGEGSRLTVL.

The V call is TRBV10-3, the J call TRBJ1-2; tentative D call: TRBD1 (6 bases). Looked up from germline, CDR1 is ENHRY and CDR2 is SYGVKD. The CDR3 loop spans 14 amino acids. V was trimmed by 6 bases and J by 3 bases, leaving 14 bases between them. CDR3 bases: TGTGCCATCAGACCCCGGACAGCTGACTATGGCTACACCTTC. Translated: CAIRPRTADYGYTF.

This clone has at least ten counts. This sequence joins TRBV6-1 and TRBJ1-2, with 7 bases fitting TRBD1. Germline loops: CDR1 MNHNS, CDR2 SASEGT. The CDR3 totals 12 residues. After removal of 5 bases from V and 6 bases from J, the junction contained 3 bases not matched to a gene. Written as DNA, the CDR3 is TGTGCCAGCAGTTCAACAGGGGATGGCTACACCTTC. Its protein product is CASSSTGDGYTF.

The sample holds many counts of this clone. The V call is TRBV20-1, the J call TRBJ1-2; D possibly corresponds to TRBD1 (6 bases). Per the germline V gene, CDR1 is DFQATT and CDR2 is SNEGSKA (reference sequence). CDR3 size: 13 residues. Trimming stripped 5 bases from V and 4 bases from J, with 14 bases between. CDR3 residues: CSAATYRVYGYTF. The CDR3 coding sequence is TGCAGTGCTGCGACTTACAGGGTCTATGGCTACACCTTC.

This chain joins TRBV5-1 and TRBJ2-1, with D maybe TRBD2 (5 bases). Trimming cost V 1 base and J 2 bases, with 10 bases left between them. From germline, CDR1 is SGHRS and CDR2 YFSETQ. CDR3 length equals 15 residues. Written as DNA, the CDR3 is TGCGCCAGCAGCTTGCGGGAAACGGCCTACAATGAGCAGTTCTTC. It codes for CASSLRETAYNEQFF.

This clone has at least ten counts. V gene TRBV9 combines with J gene TRBJ1-4; no reliable D call. With 3 bases removed from V and 4 bases from J, the gap between germline ends came to 4 bases. From germline, CDR1 is SGDLS and CDR2 YYNGEE. The CDR3 runs 12 residues. CDR3 in DNA: TGTGCCAGCAGCGCCAGTAATGAAAAACTGTTTTTT. Its translation is CASSASNEKLFF.

The rearrangement uses TRBV6-1 and TRBJ2-1, with 7 bases identical to TRBD1. CDR1 and CDR2 from the germline V gene are MNHNS and SASEGT. V shed 8 bases and J 6 bases; nucleotides not matched to a gene: 10. The length of the CDR3 is 14 residues. The CDR3 sequence: CASLTGQIGNEQFF. The CDR3 DNA reads as TGTGCCAGCCTGACGGGACAGATAGGCAATGAGCAGTTCTTC.

This clone was recorded a few times. The chain carries TRBV15 and TRBJ1-1; 8 positions agree with TRBD1. Germline CDR1 reads LNHNV; CDR2 reads YYDKDF (reference sequence). V lost 4 bases, J lost 4 bases, and 8 bases stayed unmatched. The CDR3 length is 15 residues. The CDR3 spells CATSKQNRGITEAFF. For the CDR3, the DNA is TGTGCCACCAGCAAACAAAACAGGGGGATCACTGAAGCTTTCTTT.

This clone has a single count. The chain links TRBV20-1 to TRBJ2-7; D uncertain. This CDR3 region has 14 residues. In germline, CDR1 is DFQATT, CDR2 SNEGSKA (reference sequence). The V end lost 3 bases, the J end lost 5 bases, and 17 bases lay between the germline ends. DNA for the CDR3: TGCAGTGCTAGGTCTCTGCGGCTAGAGAACGAGCAGTACTTC. This sequence encodes CSARSLRLENEQYF.

This clone is medium-sized (0.01 to 0.1%) by share. The chain carries TRBV5-1 and TRBJ2-1; no clear D gene. The germline V gene has CDR1 SGHRS and CDR2 YFSETQ. This CDR3 has 16 amino acids. V was clipped by 4 bases and J by 4 bases, with 18 bases between them. CDR3 in amino acids: CASSPIAGSAYNEQFF. CDR3 DNA sequence: TGCGCCAGCAGCCCCATCGCCGGTTCGGCATACAATGAGCAGTTCTTC.

This clone is medium-sized (0.01 to 0.1%). This chain joins TRBV5-1 and TRBJ1-2, with 9 bases matching TRBD1. Germline lookup yields CDR1 SGHRS and CDR2 YFSETQ. This CDR3 comprises 15 residues. The ends lost 4 bases at V and 2 bases at J; junction bases unmatched: 6. CDR3 protein: CASSGEDRGNYGYTF. The CDR3 region has the DNA TGCGCCAGCAGCGGGGAGGACAGGGGCAACTATGGCTACACCTTC.

CDR3 DNA sequence: TGTGCCAGCAGCATTAGCGGGGGGTTCACAGATACGCAGTATTTT. Amino acid sequence: CASSISGGFTDTQYF. This chain links TRBV9 with TRBJ2-3, with 10 nucleotides matching TRBD2. The CDR3 is made up of 15 amino acids. The germline V gene encodes CDR1 SGDLS and CDR2 YYNGEE. V was clipped by 4 bases and J by 2 bases; unmatched bases: 4.

This clone turned up a few times. The chain couples TRBV6-1 to TRBJ2-7; TRBD2 might be the D (6 bases). The CDR3 has 14 residues. V lost 8 bases to trimming and J lost 3 bases, with 17 bases between them. Germline CDR1 reads MNHNS; CDR2 reads SASEGT. The CDR3 loop is CASGEAGLFYEQYF. The CDR3 DNA reads TGTGCCAGCGGGGAGGCGGGGTTATTCTACGAGCAGTACTTC.

This clone has ten or more counts. V and J are TRBV28 and TRBJ1-2; D unclear. CDR1 MDHEN and CDR2 SYDVKM come from the germline V gene. Between the trimmed V and J ends, which lost 0 bases and 10 bases, there was a span of 21 bases. The CDR3 extends over 16 amino acids. CDR3: CASSLWLTGRLQIYTF. DNA of the CDR3: TGTGCCAGCAGTTTATGGCTGACCGGACGCCTTCAGATCTACACCTTC.